The T cell receptor beta chain described here comes from a study of T cell repertoires in cytomegalovirus infection. Study information: Public TCR beta signatures marked donors with CMV infection and the matching HLA.

This clonotype has a count of ten or more. Its target is not known. Trimming removed 1 base at V and 10 bases at J, with 13 bases between. Looked up from germline, CDR1 is SGHTA and CDR2 is FQGNSA. This CDR3 is 13 amino acids long. Study findings and constraints: Dominant in the ex vivo response were TCR beta clonotypes restricted by HLA-C and specific for CMV. Summed public TCR beta family frequency identified CMV carriers bearing the relevant HLA.

TCRdb re-called the reads through MiXCR, storing one row per CDR3 protein. The sample contains hundreds of thousands of distinct CDR3 sequences, approximately 10% of which appear only once. This chain links TRBV7-2 with TRBJ1-1; D might be TRBD1 (6 bases). The sequenced sample was PBMCs. The sequence derives from a human donor in good health (CMV status not recorded). Some clones in this sample may be carry-over from other donors' samples. In DNA form, the CDR3 reads TGTGCCAGCAGCTTAGTGGGGGGCGGGGGAGCTTTCTTT. Translated: CASSLVGGGGAFF.